The 10 T cell receptor beta chains below come from one sample, sequenced in a study of T cell changes during pregnancy in multiple sclerosis. The protocol was immunoSEQ multiplex PCR, while the TCRdb copy is restricted to in-frame clones and leaves out a portion. The sample has under 100,000 clones, about 95% seen once. The sequences come from peripheral blood, collected in the third trimester of pregnancy. The origin of the receptors is a female donor with multiple sclerosis, enrolled in a pregnancy study.

V usage is TRBV7-8 and J usage is TRBJ2-5, with D maybe TRBD2 (5 bases). CDR3 length equals 17 residues. Trimming left V 6 bases short and J 3 bases short, with 23 bases between. From germline, CDR1 is SGHVS and CDR2 FQNEAQ. CDR3 sequence reads: CASRTPQIYGVEETQYF. The CDR3 DNA sequence: TGTGCCAGCAGGACACCTCAAATTTACGGGGTCGAAGAGACCCAGTACTTC. The full variable domain, rest sourced from reference TRBV7-8 and TRBJ2-5, is GAGVSQSPRYKVAKRGQDVALRCDPISGHVSLFWYQQALGQGPEFLTYFQNEAQLDKSGLPSDRFFAERPEGSVSTLKIQRTQQEDSAVYLCASRTPQIYGVEETQYFGPGTRLLVL.

This sequence joins TRBV6-4 and TRBJ1-2; no firm D call. There are 13 residues in the CDR3. Trimming left V 3 bases short and J 2 bases short, with 7 bases between. CDR1 is MRHNA, CDR2 SNTAGT, per germline. CDR3 in amino acids: CASSDRRNYGYTF. DNA of the CDR3: TGTGCCAGCAGTGATCGGCGGAACTATGGCTACACCTTC.

The chain combines TRBV6-5 with TRBJ2-1; the match to TRBD2 covers 12 bases. The V segment lost 4 bases and the J segment 9 bases; nucleotides outside the gene matches: 10. The CDR3 contains 16 residues. Germline V lookup: CDR1 MNHEY, CDR2 SVGAGI. The CDR3 DNA reads as TGTGCCAGCAGTTCAGGCCCTAGCGGGGGGGCAAGTGAGCAGTTCTTC. It is translated as CASSSGPSGGASEQFF.

The chain links TRBV7-9 to TRBJ2-7; 7 bases match TRBD2. With 3 bases clipped from V and 4 bases from J, the junction kept 12 bases outside the gene matches. This CDR3 has 16 amino acids. CDR1 is SEHNR, CDR2 FQNEAQ, per germline (reference sequence). The CDR3 bases are TGTGCCAGCAGCTTTGATTCGGGGGGACGGGCATACGAGCAGTACTTC. Encoded protein: CASSFDSGGRAYEQYF.

V is TRBV13 and J is TRBJ2-5, with D perhaps TRBD1 (6 bases). V was pared by 4 bases and J by 1 base, with 7 bases between. The CDR3 spans 13 residues. The germline V gene has CDR1 PRHDT and CDR2 FYEKMQ (reference sequence). The CDR3, as DNA: TGTGCCAGCAGCTCGGACAGCCAAGAGACCCAGTACTTC. This sequence encodes CASSSDSQETQYF.

This chain uses TRBV5-1 with TRBJ2-2, with 9 positions matching TRBD1. Trimming at V came to 4 bases and at J to 5 bases, leaving 3 bases not matched to a gene. The germline CDR1 and CDR2 sequences are SGHRS and YFSETQ. This CDR3 region has 14 residues. The CDR3 is CASSPGQGTGELFF. CDR3 in DNA: TGCGCCAGCAGCCCGGGACAGGGTACCGGGGAGCTGTTTTTT.

The chain is built from TRBV2 and TRBJ2-7, with 9 bases aligning to TRBD1. CDR1 and CDR2 (germline): SNHLY, FYNNEI. CDR3 length equals 14 residues. J gave up 4 bases and V 1 base, and 2 bases lay outside the gene matches. The CDR3 nucleotides are TGTGCCAGCAGTGAAGAGGGACAGGGATACGAGCAGTACTTC. Protein sequence: CASSEEGQGYEQYF.

The gene calls are TRBV19 and TRBJ1-5; D may be TRBD1 (5 bases). Germline V CDR1 and CDR2: LNHDA, SQIVND (reference sequence). Trimming shortened V by 3 bases and J by 2 bases, and 14 bases separated the two germline ends. This CDR3 is built from 16 residues. The CDR3 bases are TGTGCCAGTAGTATTTGGGTCGGGGGTGGCAATCAGCCCCAGCATTTT. It translates to CASSIWVGGGNQPQHF.

This clone has a single count. Written as DNA, the CDR3 is TGTGCCAGCAGTGCGGGACTAGCGGGGGGCACCTACGAGCAGTACTTC. It specifies CASSAGLAGGTYEQYF. The chain is built from TRBV25-1 and TRBJ2-7; 15 bases align to TRBD2. Germline CDR1 and CDR2: MGHDK and SYGVNS. The junction had 3 bases not matched to a gene; V was cut back by 4 bases and J by 2 bases. This CDR3 region has 16 residues.

The rearrangement links TRBV7-6 to TRBJ2-3, with 10 bases fitting TRBD2. From germline, CDR1 is SGHVS and CDR2 FNYEAQ. This CDR3 has 17 amino acids. V shed 5 bases and J 2 bases; nucleotides not matched to a gene: 10. The CDR3 DNA sequence: TGTGCCAGCAGCCAATTCTTAGCGGGGGGATTCACAGATACGCAGTATTTT. Translating gives CASSQFLAGGFTDTQYF. Full variable domain (rest looked up from reference TRBV7-6 and TRBJ2-3): GAGVSQSPRYKVTKRGQDVALRCDPISGHVSLYWYRQALGQGPEFLTYFNYEAQQDKSGLPNDRFSAERPEGSISTLTIQRTEQRDSAMYRCASSQFLAGGFTDTQYFGPGTRLTVL.